This is a list of T cell receptor beta chains from one sample in a study of CD8 T cells in ankylosing spondylitis. Each CDR3 protein is one row after TCRdb ran MiXCR on the 5' RACE reads. Of approximately 400,000 distinct CDR3 sequences listed, under 20% were seen once; the top ten hold under 1.2%. Sequenced: blood, either unsorted or a sorted T cell fraction (not recorded which). The receptors were gathered from a male donor with ankylosing spondylitis. Both conserved end residues are part of each CDR3. D genes are given only for firm matches. Size is omitted from some rows. Given values are once, few, many or a class for expanded clones.

D | J | size | length | V | DNA | CDR3
. | TRBJ2-2 | . | 15 | TRBV12-3/TRBV12-4 | TGTGCCAGCAGTTTCAGTCTCCCAGGGGACGGGGAGCTGTTTTTT | CASSFSLPGDGELFF
. | TRBJ2-5 | few | 14 | TRBV5-1 | TGCGCCAGCAGCCTGCCGGGCCTACAAGAGACCCAGTACTTC | CASSLPGLQETQYF
. | TRBJ1-2 | . | 15 | TRBV27 | TGTGCCAGCAGTTTATTCTCCGGGACCGAGTATGGCTACACCTTC | CASSLFSGTEYGYTF
. | TRBJ2-5 | many | 15 | TRBV12-3/TRBV12-4 | TGTGCCAGCAGTTTGGCTCTAGCGCCTCGAGGGACCCAGTACTTC | CASSLALAPRGTQYF
. | TRBJ1-3 | few | 17 | TRBV6-5 | TGTGCCAGCAGTTACTCGTCGCCGGTATCATCTGGAAACACCATATATTTT | CASSYSSPVSSGNTIYF
. | TRBJ2-1 | . | 14 | TRBV20-1 | TGCAGTGCTGAGAGGACCCAAGCCTACAATGAGCAGTTCTTC | CSAERTQAYNEQFF
. | TRBJ2-7 | few | 12 | TRBV3-1 | TGTGCCAGCAGCCATTTCCCCTACGAGCAGTACTTC | CASSHFPYEQYF
TRBD2 | TRBJ2-2 | . | 16 | TRBV28 | TGTGCCAGCAGACGCCGTGGGGCGGGGGAAACCGGGGAGCTGTTTTTT | CASRRRGAGETGELFF
TRBD2 | TRBJ2-1 | . | 17 | TRBV4-3 | TGCGCCAGCAGCCAAGATCTGGTTAGCGGGAGGGGGAAGGAGCAGTTCTTC | CASSQDLVSGRGKEQFF
. | TRBJ1-6 | few | 13 | TRBV12-3/TRBV12-4 | TGTGCCAGCAGTTTAGGCATAAATTCACCCCTCCACTTT | CASSLGINSPLHF